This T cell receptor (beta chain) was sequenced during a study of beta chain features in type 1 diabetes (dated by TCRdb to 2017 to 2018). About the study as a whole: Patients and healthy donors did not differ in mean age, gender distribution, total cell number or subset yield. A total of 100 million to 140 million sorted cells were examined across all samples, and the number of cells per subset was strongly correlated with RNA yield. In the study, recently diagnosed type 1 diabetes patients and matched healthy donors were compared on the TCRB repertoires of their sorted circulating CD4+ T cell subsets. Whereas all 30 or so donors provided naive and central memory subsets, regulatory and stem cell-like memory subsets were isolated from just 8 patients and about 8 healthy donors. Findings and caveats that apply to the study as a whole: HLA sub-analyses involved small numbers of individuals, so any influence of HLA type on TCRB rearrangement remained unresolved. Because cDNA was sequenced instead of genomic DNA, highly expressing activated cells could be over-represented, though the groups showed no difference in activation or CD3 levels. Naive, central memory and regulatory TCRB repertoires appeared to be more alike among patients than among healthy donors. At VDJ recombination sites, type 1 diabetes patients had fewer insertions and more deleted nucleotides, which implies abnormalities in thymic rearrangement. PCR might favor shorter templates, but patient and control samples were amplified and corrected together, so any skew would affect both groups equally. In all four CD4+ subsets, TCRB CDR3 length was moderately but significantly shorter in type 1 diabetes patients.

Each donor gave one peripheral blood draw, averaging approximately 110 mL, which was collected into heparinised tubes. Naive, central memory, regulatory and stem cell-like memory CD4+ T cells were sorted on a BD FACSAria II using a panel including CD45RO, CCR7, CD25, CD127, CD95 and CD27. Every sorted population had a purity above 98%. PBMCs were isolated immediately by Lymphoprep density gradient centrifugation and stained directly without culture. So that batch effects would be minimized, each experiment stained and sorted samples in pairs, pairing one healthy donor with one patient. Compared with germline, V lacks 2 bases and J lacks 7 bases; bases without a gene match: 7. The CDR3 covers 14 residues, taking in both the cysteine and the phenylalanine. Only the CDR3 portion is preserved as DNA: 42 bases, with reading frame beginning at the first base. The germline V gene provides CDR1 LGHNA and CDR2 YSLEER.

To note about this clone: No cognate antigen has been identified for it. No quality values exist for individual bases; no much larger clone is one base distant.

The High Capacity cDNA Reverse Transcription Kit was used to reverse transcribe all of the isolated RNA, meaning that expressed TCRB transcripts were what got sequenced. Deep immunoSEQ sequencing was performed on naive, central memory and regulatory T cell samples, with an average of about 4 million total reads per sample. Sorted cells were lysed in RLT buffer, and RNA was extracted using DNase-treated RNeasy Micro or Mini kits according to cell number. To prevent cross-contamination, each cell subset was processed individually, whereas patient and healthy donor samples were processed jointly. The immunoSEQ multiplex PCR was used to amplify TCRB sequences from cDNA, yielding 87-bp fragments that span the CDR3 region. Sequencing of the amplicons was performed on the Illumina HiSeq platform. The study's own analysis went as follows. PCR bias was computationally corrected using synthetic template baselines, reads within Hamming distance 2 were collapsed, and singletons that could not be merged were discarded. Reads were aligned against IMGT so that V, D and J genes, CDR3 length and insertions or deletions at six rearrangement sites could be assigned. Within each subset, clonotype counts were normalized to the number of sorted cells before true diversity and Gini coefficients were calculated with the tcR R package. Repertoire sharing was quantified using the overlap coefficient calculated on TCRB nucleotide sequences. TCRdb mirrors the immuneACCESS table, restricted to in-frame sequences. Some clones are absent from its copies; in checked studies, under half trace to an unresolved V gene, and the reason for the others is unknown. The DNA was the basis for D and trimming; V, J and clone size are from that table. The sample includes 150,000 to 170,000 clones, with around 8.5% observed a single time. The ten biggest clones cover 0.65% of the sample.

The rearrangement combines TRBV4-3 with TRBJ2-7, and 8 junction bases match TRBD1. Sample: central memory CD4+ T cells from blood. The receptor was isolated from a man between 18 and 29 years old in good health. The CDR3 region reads CASSQTTGVREQYF. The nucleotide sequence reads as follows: TGCGCCAGCAGCCAAACGACAGGGGTCCGGGAGCAGTACTTC.